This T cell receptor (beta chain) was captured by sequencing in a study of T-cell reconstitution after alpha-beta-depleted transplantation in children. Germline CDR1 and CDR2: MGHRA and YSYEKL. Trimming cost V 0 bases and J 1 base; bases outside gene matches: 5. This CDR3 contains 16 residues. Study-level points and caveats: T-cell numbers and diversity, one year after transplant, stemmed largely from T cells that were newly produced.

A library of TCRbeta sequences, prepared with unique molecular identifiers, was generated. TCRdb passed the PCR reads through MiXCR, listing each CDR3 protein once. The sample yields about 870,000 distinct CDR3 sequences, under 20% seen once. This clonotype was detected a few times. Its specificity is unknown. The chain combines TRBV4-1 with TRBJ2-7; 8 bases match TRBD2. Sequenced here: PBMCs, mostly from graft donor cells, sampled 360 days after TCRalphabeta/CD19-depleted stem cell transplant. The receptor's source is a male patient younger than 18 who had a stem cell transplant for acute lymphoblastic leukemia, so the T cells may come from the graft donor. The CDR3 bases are TGCGCCAGCAGCCAAGATTGGGCTAGCGGGTCCTACGAGCAGTACTTC. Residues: CASSQDWASGSYEQYF.